This TCR beta chain was recovered during a study of cytomegalovirus exposure and HLA in healthy donors. Concerning this clone: Its antigen is currently unknown.

Broader study findings: Most TCR sequences were rare, but some public TCRs occurred in many donors. The study recorded 150 to 200 TCR beta chains that were cytomegalovirus-associated.

The PCR employed 60 Vbeta primers together with 13 Jbeta primers. Clones were read by immunoSEQ multiplex PCR, and TCRdb kept only the in-frame ones, dropping some. Of about 190,000 clones listed, 81% are singletons. The sequence was collected from a young man in good health and CMV-seronegative. The material sequenced was PBMCs.

CDR3 region: CASSPSGGATYEQYF. Written as DNA, the CDR3 is TGTGCCAGCAGCCCCAGTGGGGGGGCAACCTACGAGCAGTACTTC. The chain uses TRBV11-3 and TRBJ2-7, with D possibly TRBD2 on 7 matching bases. The CDR3 totals 15 residues. Germline V gives CDR1 SGHNT, CDR2 YENEEA. V lost 5 bases, J lost 2 bases, and 16 bases lay in between.